These 14 T cell receptor beta chains share one sample of origin, sequenced in a study of beta chain features in type 1 diabetes. Of the isolated RNA, all was reverse transcribed, and so the sequenced material was expressed TCRB transcripts. The table came from immunoSEQ multiplex PCR; TCRdb's copy has only in-frame clones and leaves some out. The profile shows hundreds of thousands of clones, 10% to 12% of them singletons. The sequenced material came from naive CD4+ T cells from blood. The origin of the receptors is a woman younger than 35 in good health.

In this sample, this clone turned up many times. V gene TRBV23-1 combines with J gene TRBJ2-6; D not certain. TRBV23-1 is identified as an open reading frame with a role that is uncertain. This CDR3 has 16 residues. Between the trimmed V and J ends, which lost 2 bases and 2 bases, there was a span of 10 bases. DNA for the CDR3: TGCGCCAGCAGTCAAGTGGTGAACACTGGGGCCAACGTCCTGACTTTC. Its translation: CASSQVVNTGANVLTF.

In this sample, this clone turned up a few times. This sequence joins TRBV5-1 and TRBJ2-1; 10 bases map to TRBD2. CDR3 size: 14 residues. The V and J ends lost 5 bases and 7 bases, in that order; junction bases with no gene match: 6. Germline V gives CDR1 SGHRS, CDR2 YFSETQ. The CDR3 spells CASRRTSGSNEQFF. In DNA form, the CDR3 reads TGCGCCAGCAGACGGACTAGCGGCTCTAATGAGCAGTTCTTC.

This clone was counted only a few times. The gene calls are TRBV2 and TRBJ2-5; 11 positions agree with TRBD1. V lost 2 bases and J lost 3; bases outside the gene matches: 14. This CDR3 contains 19 residues. Germline V gene data show CDR1 as SNHLY and CDR2 as FYNNEI. CDR3 sequence (DNA): TGTGCCAGCAGTGAACTTCTCGGGACAGGGGGATTCCTAAAAGAGACCCAGTACTTC. This gives the protein CASSELLGTGGFLKETQYF.

V is TRBV9 and J is TRBJ2-1, with D possibly being TRBD2 (6 bases). V lost 0 bases to trimming and J lost 8 bases, with 15 bases between them. CDR3 length equals 15 residues. Germline values: CDR1 SGDLS, CDR2 YYNGEE. Here the CDR3 DNA reads TGTGCCAGCAGCGTAGTAGTAGGAGGGTCACATGAGCAGTTCTTC. Protein product: CASSVVVGGSHEQFF.

This clone showed up just a few times. The J gene is TRBJ2-1, the V gene TRBV7-9, with a weak D call TRBD1 (6 bases). Trimming stripped 5 bases from V and 3 bases from J, with 14 bases between. CDR1 and CDR2 (germline): SEHNR, FQNEAQ (reference sequence). The CDR3 extends over 15 amino acids. The CDR3 region is CASSPRTEGYNEQFF. The CDR3 bases are TGTGCCAGCAGCCCGCGGACAGAGGGCTACAATGAGCAGTTCTTC.

The V and J genes are TRBV9 and TRBJ2-3; D remains unclear. The CDR3 contains 14 residues. Per germline, CDR1 SGDLS and CDR2 YYNGEE. With 0 bases removed from V and 4 bases from J, the gap between germline ends came to 9 bases. CDR3 loop: CASSVEVRPDTQYF. The CDR3 bases are TGTGCCAGCAGCGTAGAAGTCAGGCCAGATACGCAGTATTTT.

The J gene is TRBJ2-7, the V gene TRBV10-3; 8 bases fit TRBD1. Germline V gene data show CDR1 as ENHRY and CDR2 as SYGVKD. The length of the CDR3 is 13 residues. With 10 bases clipped from V and 3 bases from J, the junction kept 8 bases outside the gene matches. The CDR3 nucleotides read TGTGCCAGTGGACAGGGTTCCTTCTACGAGCAGTACTTC. Translated, it gives CASGQGSFYEQYF.

V gene TRBV2 combines with J gene TRBJ2-5, with D tentatively TRBD1 or TRBD2 (5 bases each). This CDR3 contains 14 residues. From germline, CDR1 is SNHLY and CDR2 FYNNEI. V lost 4 bases and J 5 bases, leaving 14 bases between the germline ends. The CDR3 DNA reads TGTGCCAGCAGTGGGGGACGTAGCCGGGAGACCCAGTACTTC. This codes for CASSGGRSRETQYF.

This clone came up a few times. The rearrangement links TRBV15 to TRBJ2-7; the D gene is possibly TRBD1 (5 bases). This CDR3 region has 15 residues. Germline V gene lookup returns CDR1 LNHNV and CDR2 YYDKDF (reference sequence). Trimming shortened V by 4 bases and J by 1 base, and 14 bases separated the two germline ends. CDR3 coding DNA: TGTGCCACCAGCATCAAAGGTCAGGGATCCTACGAGCAGTACGTC. Translated: CATSIKGQGSYEQYV.

This clone was seen a few times. This chain links TRBV14 with TRBJ2-7; the match to TRBD1 covers 9 bases. The germline V gene encodes CDR1 SGHDN and CDR2 FVKESK. The CDR3 runs to 13 residues. Trimming at V came to 5 bases and at J to 3 bases, leaving 2 bases not matched to a gene. As DNA, the CDR3 is TGTGCCAGCAGCGAGGGACAGGGCTACGAGCAGTACTTC. Protein: CASSEGQGYEQYF.

The gene calls are TRBV6-1 and TRBJ2-7, with no clear D. CDR1 and CDR2 (germline): MNHNS, SASEGT. CDR3 length: 12 amino acids. V lost 6 bases to trimming and J lost 2 bases, with 8 bases between them. CDR3 region: CASSERAYEQYV. CDR3 bases: TGTGCCAGCAGCGAACGGGCCTACGAGCAGTACGTC.

V and J are TRBV4-1 and TRBJ2-3, with 9 bases fitting TRBD1. The CDR3 has 16 amino acids. Per germline, CDR1 MGHRA and CDR2 YSYEKL. V was pared by 4 bases and J by 4 bases, with 9 bases of the junction left unmatched. The CDR3 here is CASSPRGGQGPDTQYF. The CDR3, as DNA: TGCGCCAGCAGCCCTCGCGGAGGACAGGGGCCAGATACGCAGTATTTT.

This clone was picked up a small number of times. The genes are TRBV19 and TRBJ2-1, with 7 bases that match TRBD1. From germline, CDR1 is LNHDA and CDR2 SQIVND (reference sequence). The CDR3 runs 16 residues. V lost 8 bases, J lost 0 bases, and 10 bases stayed unmatched. Here the CDR3 DNA reads TGTGCCAGTTGCCGACAGGGTATCGGCTCCTACAATGAGCAGTTCTTC. This codes for CASCRQGIGSYNEQFF.

The gene calls are TRBV7-9 and TRBJ2-2; 7 nucleotides line up with TRBD1. Unmatched junction bases numbered 3, after V lost 5 bases and J lost 0 bases. CDR1 is SEHNR, CDR2 FQNEAQ, per germline (reference sequence). The CDR3 spans 15 residues. The CDR3 coding sequence is TGTGCCAGCAGCGACAGGGACCCGAACACCGGGGAGCTGTTTTTT. Translation: CASSDRDPNTGELFF.